Listed here are 18 T cell receptor beta chains from one sample, sequenced in a study of T cell changes during pregnancy in multiple sclerosis. TCRdb's table, derived via immunoSEQ multiplex PCR, lists solely in-frame clones and lacks some. The sample holds roughly 100,000 clones, more than 85% seen once. The starting material was peripheral blood, obtained in the second trimester of pregnancy. The receptors come from a female donor with multiple sclerosis, enrolled in a pregnancy study.

The chain combines TRBV5-4 with TRBJ1-1, with D uncertain. V was shortened by 0 bases and J by 4 bases, with 22 bases between the two germline ends. The CDR3 totals 18 residues. Germline assignment: CDR1 SGHNT and CDR2 YYREEE (reference sequence). CDR3 sequence: CASSLENRRTPGRTEAFF. CDR3 sequence (DNA): TGTGCCAGCAGCTTGGAAAACCGGCGGACTCCCGGTCGCACTGAAGCTTTCTTT.

This clone was recorded once. This chain links TRBV2 with TRBJ1-5, with D uncertain. The CDR3 is 14 amino acids. Trimming took off 8 bases at V and 4 bases at J, with 15 bases between the two ends. Germline V gene sequence: CDR1 SNHLY, CDR2 FYNNEI. CDR3 nucleotides: TGTGCCAGCCAGGAAGAGACAACTAATCAGCCCCAGCATTTT. Protein: CASQEETTNQPQHF.

The chain links TRBV4-2 to TRBJ1-6; weak D call: TRBD1 (5 bases). The germline CDR1 and CDR2 sequences are LGHNA and YNFKEQ. CDR3 length: 17 residues. The ends were cut back, 5 bases at V and 4 bases at J, with 18 bases in the middle. Written as DNA, the CDR3 is TGTGCCAGCAGCGAGAACACCGGGACTGCATATAATTCACCCCTCCACTTT. Translation: CASSENTGTAYNSPLHF.

This clone was picked up a small number of times. The gene calls are TRBV19 and TRBJ1-1, with D possibly matching TRBD1 (5 bases). The CDR3 is made up of 13 amino acids. Germline V gene data show CDR1 as LNHDA and CDR2 as SQIVND (reference sequence). V lost 2 bases to trimming and J lost 4 bases, with 8 bases between them. The CDR3 nucleotides are TGTGCCAGTAGTATATACGGGGGCACTGAAGCTTTCTTT. Protein sequence: CASSIYGGTEAFF.

The chain links TRBV19 to TRBJ2-3; 10 bases are shared with TRBD1. The CDR3 extends over 17 amino acids. Germline CDR1 LNHDA, CDR2 SQIVND (reference sequence). With 3 bases clipped from V and 2 bases from J, the junction kept 8 bases outside the gene matches. The CDR3 nucleotides are TGTGCCAGTAGTATTGTTTGGGGACAGGGGATCACAGATACGCAGTATTTT. It codes for CASSIVWGQGITDTQYF.

The rearrangement joins TRBV13 to TRBJ2-1, with a weak D call TRBD2 (6 bases). Germline V CDR1 and CDR2: PRHDT, FYEKMQ (reference sequence). Trimming left V 1 base short and J 3 bases short, with 13 bases between. CDR3 length: 16 amino acids. This CDR3 reads CASSLATSPDYNEQFF. The CDR3 DNA is TGTGCCAGCAGCTTAGCGACTAGTCCAGACTACAATGAGCAGTTCTTC.

The chain joins TRBV19 to TRBJ1-4; TRBD1 is a possible D gene (6 bases). V was cut by 2 bases and J by 4 bases, with 11 bases left in between. The germline CDR1 and CDR2 sequences are LNHDA and SQIVND (reference sequence). CDR3 length: 15 residues. The CDR3 sequence is CASSISRGVNEKLFF. The CDR3 nucleotides are TGTGCCAGTAGTATATCCAGGGGAGTTAATGAAAAACTGTTTTTT.

The chain has TRBV10-3 and TRBJ2-7; tentative D call: TRBD2 (5 bases). V was trimmed by 7 bases and J by 5 bases, leaving 12 bases between them. The CDR3 has 12 amino acids. Germline V gene data show CDR1 as ENHRY and CDR2 as SYGVKD. The CDR3 is CAITPGSHEQYF. In DNA form, the CDR3 reads TGTGCCATCACCCCGGGGAGCCACGAGCAGTACTTC.

The V and J genes are TRBV28 and TRBJ2-1; weak D call: TRBD2 (5 bases). CDR1 is MDHEN and CDR2 is SYDVKM in the germline V gene. Deletions cut 3 bases from V and 0 bases from J, with 9 bases between. The CDR3 contains 15 residues. The CDR3 region has the DNA TGTGCCAGCAGTTTTTCGGGGAGCTCCTACAATGAGCAGTTCTTC. It encodes CASSFSGSSYNEQFF.

The chain joins TRBV7-2 to TRBJ2-1; a weak D match, TRBD2 (6 bases). The CDR3 has 15 amino acids. Germline V CDR1 and CDR2: SGHTA, FQGNSA. Trimming stripped 5 bases from V and 6 bases from J, with 17 bases between. The CDR3 loop is CASSRRSGSVNEQFF. The CDR3 DNA follows: TGTGCCAGCAGCCGAAGAAGCGGGTCGGTCAATGAGCAGTTCTTC. The variable domain in full, with the rest retrieved from reference TRBV7-2 and TRBJ2-1, is GAGVSQSPSNKVTEKGKDVELRCDPISGHTALYWYRQSLGQGLEFLIYFQGNSAPDKSGLPSDRFSAERTGGSVSTLTIQRTQQEDSAVYLCASSRRSGSVNEQFFGPGTRLTVL.

The gene calls are TRBV5-1 and TRBJ2-1; D remains ambiguous. Trimming stripped 5 bases from V and 10 bases from J, with 10 bases between. The CDR3 consists of 11 residues. Looked up from germline, CDR1 is SGHRS and CDR2 is YFSETQ. CDR3 sequence: CASRATREQFF. The CDR3 DNA is TGCGCCAGCAGGGCTACCAGGGAGCAGTTCTTC.

The chain has TRBV5-3 and TRBJ2-7, with 8 bases lining up with TRBD1. TRBV5-3 is given ORF status, its function remaining uncertain. Trimming at V came to 0 bases and at J to 2 bases, leaving 4 bases not matched to a gene. The CDR3 loop spans 15 amino acids. The CDR3 DNA reads as TGTGCCAGAAGCTTGGTGGGGACAGGCACCTACGAGCAGTACTTC. The encoded protein is CARSLVGTGTYEQYF.

The chain joins TRBV6-5 to TRBJ1-1; D unclear. Trimming removed 6 bases from V and 1 base from J, with 12 bases in between. The CDR3 length is 14 residues. Germline V gene lookup returns CDR1 MNHEY and CDR2 SVGAGI. The CDR3 spells CASSTGLENTEAFF. DNA of the CDR3: TGTGCCAGCAGCACGGGATTGGAGAACACTGAAGCTTTCTTT.

The V call is TRBV29-1, the J call TRBJ1-2; 8 bases are shared with TRBD1. J gave up 4 bases and V 4 bases, and 8 bases lay outside the gene matches. The CDR3 totals 14 residues. Germline values: CDR1 SQVTM, CDR2 ANQGSEA. CDR3 amino acids: CSVGTQGAGYGYTF. In nucleotides, the CDR3 is TGCAGCGTTGGGACCCAGGGGGCTGGCTATGGCTACACCTTC.

This chain connects TRBV13 to TRBJ2-1; D is ambiguous. V gave up 4 bases and J gave up 15 bases, with 13 bases separating them. The CDR3 has 11 amino acids. Germline-derived CDR1 and CDR2 are PRHDT and FYEKMQ (reference sequence). CDR3 sequence: CASSSTRPLFF. As DNA, the CDR3 is TGTGCCAGCAGCTCGACACGGCCTCTGTTCTTC.

The CDR3 region is CASSLLANEKLFF. Written as DNA, the CDR3 is TGTGCCAGCAGTTTATTGGCAAATGAAAAACTGTTTTTT. V is TRBV27 and J is TRBJ1-4; D is undetermined. This CDR3 contains 13 residues. Trimming left V 1 base short and J 5 bases short, with 5 bases between. The germline V gene encodes CDR1 MNHEY and CDR2 SMNVEV (reference sequence).

The chain recombines TRBV9 with TRBJ2-3; possible D gene TRBD1, 7 bases. Germline V lookup: CDR1 SGDLS, CDR2 YYNGEE. The CDR3 has 15 amino acids. Between the trimmed V and J ends, which lost 3 bases and 2 bases, there was a span of 13 bases. This CDR3 is CASSAGGLYTDTQYF. The CDR3 DNA is TGTGCCAGCAGCGCAGGGGGACTGTACACAGATACGCAGTATTTT.

The V and J genes are TRBV5-1 and TRBJ2-2; TRBD1 aligns across 9 bases. Germline CDR1 is SGHRS and CDR2 is YFSETQ. The CDR3 contains 17 residues. V shed 4 bases and J 6 bases; nucleotides not matched to a gene: 13. The CDR3 region has the DNA TGCGCCAGCAGCCAACAGGGGGCCGGGGGTTCTTCCGGGGAGCTGTTTTTT. Translated, it gives CASSQQGAGGSSGELFF.